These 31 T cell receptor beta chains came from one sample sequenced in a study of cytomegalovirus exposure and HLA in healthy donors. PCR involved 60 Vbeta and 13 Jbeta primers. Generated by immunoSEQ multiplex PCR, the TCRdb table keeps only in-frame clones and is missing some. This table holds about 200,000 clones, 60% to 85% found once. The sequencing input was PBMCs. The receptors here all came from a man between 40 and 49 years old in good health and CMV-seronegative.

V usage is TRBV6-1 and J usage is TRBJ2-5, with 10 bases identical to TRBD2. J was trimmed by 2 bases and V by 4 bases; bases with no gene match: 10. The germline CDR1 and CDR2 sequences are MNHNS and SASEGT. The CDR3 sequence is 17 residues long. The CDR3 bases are TGTGCCAGCAGTGGGATGGGACTAGCGAGACCTCAAGAGACCCAGTACTTC. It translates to CASSGMGLARPQETQYF.

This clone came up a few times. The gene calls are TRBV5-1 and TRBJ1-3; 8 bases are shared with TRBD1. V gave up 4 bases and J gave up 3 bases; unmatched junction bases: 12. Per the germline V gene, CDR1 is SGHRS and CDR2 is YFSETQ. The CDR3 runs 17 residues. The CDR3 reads CASSPTTGQGGGNTIYF. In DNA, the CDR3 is TGCGCCAGCAGCCCTACCACCGGACAGGGTGGTGGAAACACCATATATTTT.

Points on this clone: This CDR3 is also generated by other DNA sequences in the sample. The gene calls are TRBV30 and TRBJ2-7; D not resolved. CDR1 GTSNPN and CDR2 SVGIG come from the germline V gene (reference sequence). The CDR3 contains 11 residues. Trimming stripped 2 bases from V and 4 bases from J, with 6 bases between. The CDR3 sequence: CAWSPGYEQYF. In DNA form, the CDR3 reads TGTGCCTGGAGTCCGGGTTACGAGCAGTACTTC.

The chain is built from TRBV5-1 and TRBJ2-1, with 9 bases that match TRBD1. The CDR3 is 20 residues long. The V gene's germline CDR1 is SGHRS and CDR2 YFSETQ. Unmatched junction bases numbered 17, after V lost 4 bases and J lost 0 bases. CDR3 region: CASSQIPTGGWRSSYNEQFF. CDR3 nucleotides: TGCGCCAGCAGCCAAATCCCTACAGGGGGCTGGAGATCCTCCTACAATGAGCAGTTCTTC.

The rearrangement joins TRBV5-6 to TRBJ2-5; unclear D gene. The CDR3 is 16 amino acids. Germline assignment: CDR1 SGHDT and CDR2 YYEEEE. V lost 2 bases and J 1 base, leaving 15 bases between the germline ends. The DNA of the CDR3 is TGTGCCAGCAGCTTTAGATTTGAGCAAATCCAAGAGACCCAGTACTTC. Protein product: CASSFRFEQIQETQYF.

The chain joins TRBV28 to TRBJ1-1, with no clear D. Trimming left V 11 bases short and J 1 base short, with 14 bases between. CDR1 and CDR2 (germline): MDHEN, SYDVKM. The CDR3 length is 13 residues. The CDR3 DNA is TGTGCCTCACTAGGCCGGGGGAACACTGAAGCTTTCTTT. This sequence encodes CASLGRGNTEAFF.

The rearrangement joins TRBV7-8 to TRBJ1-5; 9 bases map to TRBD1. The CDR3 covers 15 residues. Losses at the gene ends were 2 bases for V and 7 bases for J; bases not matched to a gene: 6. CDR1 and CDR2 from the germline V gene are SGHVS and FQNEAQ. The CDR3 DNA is TGTGCCAGCAGCTTACTAGGACAGGGGAACCAGCCCCAGCATTTT. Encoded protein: CASSLLGQGNQPQHF.

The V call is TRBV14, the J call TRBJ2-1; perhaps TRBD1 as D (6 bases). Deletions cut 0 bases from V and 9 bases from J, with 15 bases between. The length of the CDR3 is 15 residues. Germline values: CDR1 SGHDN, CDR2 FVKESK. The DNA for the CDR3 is TGTGCCAGCAGCCAAGACAGGGGCAGGGGAAGTGAGCAGTTCTTC. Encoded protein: CASSQDRGRGSEQFF.

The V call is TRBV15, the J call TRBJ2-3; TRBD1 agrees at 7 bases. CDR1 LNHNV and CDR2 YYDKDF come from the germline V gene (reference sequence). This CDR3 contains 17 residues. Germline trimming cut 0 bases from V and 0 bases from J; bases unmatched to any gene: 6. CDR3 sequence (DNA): TGTGCCACCAGCAGAGATCGGACAGGAATTAGCACAGATACGCAGTATTTT. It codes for CATSRDRTGISTDTQYF.

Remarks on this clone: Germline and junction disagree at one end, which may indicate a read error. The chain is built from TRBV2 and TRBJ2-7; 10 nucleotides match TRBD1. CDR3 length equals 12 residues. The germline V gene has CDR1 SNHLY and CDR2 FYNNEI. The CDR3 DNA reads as TGTGCCAGCAGTGAAAACTTCCGGACAGGGGGCTTC. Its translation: CASSENFRTGGF. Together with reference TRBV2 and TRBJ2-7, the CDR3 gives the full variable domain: EPEVTQTPSHQVTQMGQEVILRCVPISNHLYFYWYRQILGQKVEFLVSFYNNEISEKSEIFDDQFSVERPDGSNFTLKIRSTKLEDSAMYFCASSENFRTGGFGPGTRLTVT.

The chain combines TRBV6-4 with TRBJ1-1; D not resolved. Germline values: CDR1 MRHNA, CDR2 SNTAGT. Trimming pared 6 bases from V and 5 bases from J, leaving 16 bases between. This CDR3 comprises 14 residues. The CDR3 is CASRDSDLGTEAFF. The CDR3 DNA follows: TGTGCCAGCAGGGATAGCGATTTAGGAACTGAAGCTTTCTTT.

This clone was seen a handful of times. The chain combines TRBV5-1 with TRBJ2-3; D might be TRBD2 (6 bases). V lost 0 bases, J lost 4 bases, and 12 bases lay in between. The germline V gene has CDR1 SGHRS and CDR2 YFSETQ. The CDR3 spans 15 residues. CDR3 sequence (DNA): TGCGCCAGCAGCTTGGGGGGGGATCTATCAGATACGCAGTATTTT. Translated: CASSLGGDLSDTQYF.

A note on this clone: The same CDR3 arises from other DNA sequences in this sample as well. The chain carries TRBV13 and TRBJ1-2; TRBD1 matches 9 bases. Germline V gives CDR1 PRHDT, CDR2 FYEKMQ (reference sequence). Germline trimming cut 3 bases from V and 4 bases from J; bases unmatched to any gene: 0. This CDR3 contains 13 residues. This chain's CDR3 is CASSLDRGYGYTF. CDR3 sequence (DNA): TGTGCCAGCAGCTTGGACAGGGGCTATGGCTACACCTTC.

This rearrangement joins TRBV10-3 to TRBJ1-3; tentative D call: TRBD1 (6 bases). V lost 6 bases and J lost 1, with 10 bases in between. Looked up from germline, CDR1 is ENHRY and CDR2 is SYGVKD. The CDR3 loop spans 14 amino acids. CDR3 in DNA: TGTGCCATCAGGGACAGCCGATCTGGAAACACCATATATTTT. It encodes CAIRDSRSGNTIYF.

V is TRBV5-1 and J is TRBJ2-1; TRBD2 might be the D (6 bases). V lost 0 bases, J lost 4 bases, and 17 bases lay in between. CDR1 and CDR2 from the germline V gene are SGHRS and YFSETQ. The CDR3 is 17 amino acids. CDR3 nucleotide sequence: TGCGCCAGCAGCTTGGGAGGAGGGCTAGCCGTATACAATGAGCAGTTCTTC. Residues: CASSLGGGLAVYNEQFF.

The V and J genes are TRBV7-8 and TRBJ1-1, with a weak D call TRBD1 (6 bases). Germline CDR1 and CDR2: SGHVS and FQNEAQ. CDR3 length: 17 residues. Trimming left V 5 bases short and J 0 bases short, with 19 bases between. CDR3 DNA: TGTGCCAGCAGCCAGGGGTCGACTATGGGAATGAACACTGAAGCTTTCTTT. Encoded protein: CASSQGSTMGMNTEAFF.

In nucleotides, the CDR3 is TGTGCCAGCAGTCTGGGACTACTCGGTATTGCGCAGTATTTT. This translates into CASSLGLLGIAQYF. This chain links TRBV7-8 with TRBJ2-3; 7 bases are a match to TRBD2. The germline CDR1 and CDR2 sequences are SGHVS and FQNEAQ. The ends lost 6 bases at V and 10 bases at J; junction bases unmatched: 13. CDR3 length: 14 residues.

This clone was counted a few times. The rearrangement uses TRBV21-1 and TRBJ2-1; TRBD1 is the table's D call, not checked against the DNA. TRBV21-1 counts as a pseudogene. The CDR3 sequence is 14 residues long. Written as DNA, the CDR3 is TGTGCCAGCAGCAAAGCGCCCCAGTACAATGAGCAGTTCTTC. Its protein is CASSKAPQYNEQFF.

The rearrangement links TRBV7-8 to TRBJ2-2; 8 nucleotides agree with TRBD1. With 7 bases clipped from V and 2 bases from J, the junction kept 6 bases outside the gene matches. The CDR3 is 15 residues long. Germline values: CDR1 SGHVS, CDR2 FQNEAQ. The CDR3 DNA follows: TGTGCCAGCATCCTACAGGGGGTAAACACCGGGGAGCTGTTTTTT. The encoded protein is CASILQGVNTGELFF.

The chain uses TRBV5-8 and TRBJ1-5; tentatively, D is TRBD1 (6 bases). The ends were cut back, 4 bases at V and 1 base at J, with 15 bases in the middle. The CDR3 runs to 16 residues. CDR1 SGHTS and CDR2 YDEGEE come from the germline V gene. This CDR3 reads CASSGAWGLSNQPQHF. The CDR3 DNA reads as TGTGCCAGCAGCGGGGCCTGGGGGCTGAGCAATCAGCCCCAGCATTTT.

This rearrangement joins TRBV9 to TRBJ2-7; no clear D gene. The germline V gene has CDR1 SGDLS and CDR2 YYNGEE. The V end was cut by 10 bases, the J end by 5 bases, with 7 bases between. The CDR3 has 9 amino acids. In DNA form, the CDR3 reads TGTGCCCCCCCCGACGAGCAGTACTTC. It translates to CAPPDEQYF.

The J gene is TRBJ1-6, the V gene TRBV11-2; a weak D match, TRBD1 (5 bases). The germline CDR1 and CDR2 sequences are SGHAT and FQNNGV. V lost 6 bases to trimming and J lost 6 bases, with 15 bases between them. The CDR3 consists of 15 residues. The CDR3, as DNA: TGTGCCAGCAGTTTATCCGACAGCGCTAATTCACCCCTCCACTTT. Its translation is CASSLSDSANSPLHF.

In DNA, the CDR3 is TGTGCCAGCAGCCCCCACGGGGGGGACGAAGCTTTCTTT. Its protein is CASSPHGGDEAFF. V is TRBV7-9 and J is TRBJ1-1; maybe TRBD1 (5 bases). The ends were cut back, 5 bases at V and 8 bases at J, with 15 bases in the middle. The germline CDR1 and CDR2 sequences are SEHNR and FQNEAQ (reference sequence). CDR3 length: 13 residues.

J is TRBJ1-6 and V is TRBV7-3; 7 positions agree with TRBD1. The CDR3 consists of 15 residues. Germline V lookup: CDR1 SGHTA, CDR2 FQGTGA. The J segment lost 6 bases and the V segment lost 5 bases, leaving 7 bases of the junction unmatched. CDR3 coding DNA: TGTGCCAGCAGCGTAAGCGGGACAGCTAATTCACCCCTCCACTTT. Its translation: CASSVSGTANSPLHF.

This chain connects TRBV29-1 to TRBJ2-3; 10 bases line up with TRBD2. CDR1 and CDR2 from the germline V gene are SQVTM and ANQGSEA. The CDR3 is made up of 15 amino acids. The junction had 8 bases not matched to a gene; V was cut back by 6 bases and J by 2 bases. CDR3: CSVARTSGHTDTQYF. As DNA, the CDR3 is TGCAGCGTCGCAAGGACTAGCGGTCACACAGATACGCAGTATTTT.

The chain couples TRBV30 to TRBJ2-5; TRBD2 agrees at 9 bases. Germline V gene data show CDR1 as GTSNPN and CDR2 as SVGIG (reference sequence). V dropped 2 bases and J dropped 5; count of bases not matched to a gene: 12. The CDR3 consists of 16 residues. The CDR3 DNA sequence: TGTGCCTGGAGTAGGGGTAGCGGGGGATCTGGCGAGACCCAGTACTTC. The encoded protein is CAWSRGSGGSGETQYF.

DNA for the CDR3: TGTGCCAGCAGTTCGGCGACGACAGTGAATCAGCCCCAGCATTTT. Its translation is CASSSATTVNQPQHF. The chain links TRBV28 to TRBJ1-5, with D possibly matching TRBD1 (5 bases). Trimming removed 4 bases at V and 4 bases at J, with 14 bases between. CDR1 and CDR2 from the germline V gene are MDHEN and SYDVKM. This CDR3 has 15 residues.

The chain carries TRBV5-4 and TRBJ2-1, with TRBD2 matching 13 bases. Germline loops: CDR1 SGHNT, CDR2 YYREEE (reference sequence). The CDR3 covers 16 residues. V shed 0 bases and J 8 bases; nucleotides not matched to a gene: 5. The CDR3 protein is CASSLAGTSGVHEQFF. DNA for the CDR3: TGTGCCAGCAGCTTGGCCGGGACTAGCGGGGTCCATGAGCAGTTCTTC.

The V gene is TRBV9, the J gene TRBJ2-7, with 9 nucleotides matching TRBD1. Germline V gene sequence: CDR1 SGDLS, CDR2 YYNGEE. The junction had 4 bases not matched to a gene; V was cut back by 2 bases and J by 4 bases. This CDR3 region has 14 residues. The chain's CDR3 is CASSVSGQGYEQYF. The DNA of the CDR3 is TGTGCCAGCAGCGTGTCGGGACAGGGTTACGAGCAGTACTTC. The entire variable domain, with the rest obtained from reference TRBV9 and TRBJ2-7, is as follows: DSGVTQTPKHLITATGQRVTLRCSPRSGDLSVYWYQQSLDQGLQFLIQYYNGEERAKGNILERFSAQQFPDLHSELNLSSLELGDSALYFCASSVSGQGYEQYFGPGTRLTVT.

The CDR3 loop is CASSPDRTENTEAFF. The CDR3 nucleotides read TGTGCCAGCTCACCGGACAGGACCGAGAACACTGAAGCTTTCTTT. The chain joins TRBV18 to TRBJ1-1; the match to TRBD1 covers 7 bases. Per germline, CDR1 KGHSH and CDR2 LQKENI. CDR3 size: 15 residues. Germline trimming cut 3 bases from V and 1 base from J; bases unmatched to any gene: 5.

CDR3 nucleotides: TGTGCCAGCAGAAGGGGGCTGGGTTCCAATCAGCCCCAGCATTTT. It yields the protein CASRRGLGSNQPQHF. The chain is built from TRBV2 and TRBJ1-5; 7 nucleotides match TRBD1. The CDR3 spans 15 residues. CDR1 is SNHLY, CDR2 FYNNEI, per germline. The J segment lost 3 bases and the V segment lost 6 bases, leaving 8 bases of the junction unmatched.